This TCR beta chain was documented in a study of response to subunit inactivated influenza vaccine. Germline CDR1 and CDR2: LGHDT and YNNKEL (reference sequence). The CDR3 totals 15 residues. Trimming took off 1 base at V and 0 bases at J, with 7 bases between the two ends. Study-wide points: The authors suggested that few new T cells are recruited per seasonal influenza vaccination.

Concerning this clonotype: Antigen unknown.

MiXCR was run by TCRdb on the RT-PCR reads, yielding one entry per CDR3 protein. The sample has roughly 710,000 distinct CDR3 sequences, 14% seen once. The source material was PBMCs from blood, sampled 14 days before vaccination. The origin of this receptor is a man aged 45-65 years who received an inactivated influenza vaccine. The chain employs TRBV3-1 and TRBJ2-4; tentative D call: TRBD2 (6 bases). The CDR3 loop reads CASSQVGLAKNIQYF. The DNA of the CDR3 is TGTGCCAGCAGCCAAGTGGGACTAGCCAAAAACATTCAGTACTTC.